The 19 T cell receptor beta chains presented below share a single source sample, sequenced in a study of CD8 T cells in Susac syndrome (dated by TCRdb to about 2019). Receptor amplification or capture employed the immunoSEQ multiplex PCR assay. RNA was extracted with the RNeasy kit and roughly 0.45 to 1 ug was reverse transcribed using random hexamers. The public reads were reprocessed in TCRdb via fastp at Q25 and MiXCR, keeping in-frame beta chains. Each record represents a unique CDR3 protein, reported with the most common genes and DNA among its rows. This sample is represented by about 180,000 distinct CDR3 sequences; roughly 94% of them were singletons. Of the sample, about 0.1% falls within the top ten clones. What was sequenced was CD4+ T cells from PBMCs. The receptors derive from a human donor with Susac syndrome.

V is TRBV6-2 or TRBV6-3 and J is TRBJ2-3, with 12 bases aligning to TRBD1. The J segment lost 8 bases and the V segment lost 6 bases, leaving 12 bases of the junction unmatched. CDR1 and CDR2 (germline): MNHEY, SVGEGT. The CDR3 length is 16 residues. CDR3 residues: CASSSGTGGEIGTQYF. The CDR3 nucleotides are TGTGCCAGCAGCTCCGGGACAGGGGGCGAGATAGGTACGCAGTATTTT.

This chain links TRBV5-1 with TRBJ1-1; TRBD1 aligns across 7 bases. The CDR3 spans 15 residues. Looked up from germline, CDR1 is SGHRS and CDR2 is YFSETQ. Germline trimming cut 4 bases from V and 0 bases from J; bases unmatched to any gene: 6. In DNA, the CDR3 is TGCGCCAGCAGCCCTGACAGGGCTGTGAACACTGAAGCTTTCTTT. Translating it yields CASSPDRAVNTEAFF.

In DNA form, the CDR3 reads TGTGCCAGCGGGCCGGGACTAGCGGGACTTGAGCAGTTCTTC. Protein: CASGPGLAGLEQFF. The chain employs TRBV27 and TRBJ2-1, with 13 nucleotides matching TRBD2. The CDR3 totals 14 residues. The ends lost 8 bases at V and 9 bases at J; junction bases unmatched: 7. Germline V gene data show CDR1 as MNHEY and CDR2 as SMNVEV (reference sequence).

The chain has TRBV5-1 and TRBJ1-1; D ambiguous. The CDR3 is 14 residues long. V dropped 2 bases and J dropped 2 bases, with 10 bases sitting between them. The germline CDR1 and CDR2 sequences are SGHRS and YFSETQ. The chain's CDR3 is CASSLLIANTEAFF. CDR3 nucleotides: TGCGCCAGCAGCTTACTGATAGCAAACACTGAAGCTTTCTTT.

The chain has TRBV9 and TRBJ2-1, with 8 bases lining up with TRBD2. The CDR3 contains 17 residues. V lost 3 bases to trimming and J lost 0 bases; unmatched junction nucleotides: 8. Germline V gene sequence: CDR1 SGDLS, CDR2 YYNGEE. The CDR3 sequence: CASSGGTSGSSYNEQFF. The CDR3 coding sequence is TGTGCCAGCAGCGGGGGAACTAGCGGAAGCTCCTACAATGAGCAGTTCTTC.

The CDR3 protein is CASSLASYSYEQFF. The DNA for the CDR3 is TGTGCCAGCAGCTTGGCCTCATACTCTTATGAGCAGTTCTTC. The chain combines TRBV5-4 with TRBJ2-1; D uncertain. The V gene lost 0 bases and the J gene lost 8 bases, with 12 bases spanning the gap. The CDR3 is 14 residues long. Per the germline V gene, CDR1 is SGHNT and CDR2 is YYREEE (reference sequence).

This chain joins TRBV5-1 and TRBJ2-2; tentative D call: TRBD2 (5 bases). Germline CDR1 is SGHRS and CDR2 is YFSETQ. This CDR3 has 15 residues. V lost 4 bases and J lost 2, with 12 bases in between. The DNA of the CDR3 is TGCGCCAGCAGCCCGCTAGCAGAAAACACCGGGGAGCTGTTTTTT. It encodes CASSPLAENTGELFF.

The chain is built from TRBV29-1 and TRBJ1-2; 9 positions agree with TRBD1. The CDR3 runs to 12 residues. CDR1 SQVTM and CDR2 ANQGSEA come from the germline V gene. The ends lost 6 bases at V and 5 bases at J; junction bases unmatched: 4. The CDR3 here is CSVRTGDYGYTF. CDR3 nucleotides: TGCAGCGTGAGGACAGGGGATTATGGCTACACCTTC.

In DNA form, the CDR3 reads TGTGCCAGCAGCTCATTTTCAGGCAATGAGCAGTTCTTC. This translates into CASSSFSGNEQFF. The chain employs TRBV7-3 and TRBJ2-1; D gene unclear. Trimming left V 4 bases short and J 6 bases short, with 10 bases between. CDR1 is SGHTA, CDR2 FQGTGA, per germline. This CDR3 has 13 amino acids.

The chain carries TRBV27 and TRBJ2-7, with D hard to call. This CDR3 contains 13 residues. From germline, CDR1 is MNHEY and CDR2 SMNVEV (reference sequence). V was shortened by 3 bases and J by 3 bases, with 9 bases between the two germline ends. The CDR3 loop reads CASSFAGRYEQYF. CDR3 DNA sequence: TGTGCCAGCAGTTTCGCAGGCCGCTACGAGCAGTACTTC.

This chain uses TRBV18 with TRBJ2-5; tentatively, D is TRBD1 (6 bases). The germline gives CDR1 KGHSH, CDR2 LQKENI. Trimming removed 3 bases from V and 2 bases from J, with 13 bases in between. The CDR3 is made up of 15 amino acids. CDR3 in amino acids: CASSPYGTSQETQYF. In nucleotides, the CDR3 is TGTGCCAGCTCACCCTACGGGACATCACAAGAGACCCAGTACTTC. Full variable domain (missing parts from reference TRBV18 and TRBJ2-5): NAGVMQNPRHLVRRRGQEARLRCSPMKGHSHVYWYRQLPEEGLKFMVYLQKENIIDESGMPKERFSAEFPKEGPSILRIQQVVRGDSAAYFCASSPYGTSQETQYFGPGTRLLVL.

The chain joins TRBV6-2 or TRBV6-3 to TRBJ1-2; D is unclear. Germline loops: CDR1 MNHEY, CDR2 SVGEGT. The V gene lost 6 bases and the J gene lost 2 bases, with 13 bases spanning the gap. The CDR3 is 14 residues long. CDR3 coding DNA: TGTGCCAGCAGCCCCTCGCAGAACAACTATGGCTACACCTTC. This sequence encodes CASSPSQNNYGYTF.

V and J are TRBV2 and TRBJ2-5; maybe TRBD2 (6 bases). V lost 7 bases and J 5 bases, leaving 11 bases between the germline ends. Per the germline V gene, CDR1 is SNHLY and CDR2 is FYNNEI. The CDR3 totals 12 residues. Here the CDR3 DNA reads TGTGCCAGCAATCCGCTAGCGGAGACCCAGTACTTC. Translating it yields CASNPLAETQYF.

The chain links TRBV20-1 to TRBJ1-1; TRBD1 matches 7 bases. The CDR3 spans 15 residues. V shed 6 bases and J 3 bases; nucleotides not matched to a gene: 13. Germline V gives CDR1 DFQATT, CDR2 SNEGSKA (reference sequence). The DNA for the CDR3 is TGCAGTGCAATTCGGGGAGGGGGCGGTGACACTGAAGCTTTCTTT. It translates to CSAIRGGGGDTEAFF.

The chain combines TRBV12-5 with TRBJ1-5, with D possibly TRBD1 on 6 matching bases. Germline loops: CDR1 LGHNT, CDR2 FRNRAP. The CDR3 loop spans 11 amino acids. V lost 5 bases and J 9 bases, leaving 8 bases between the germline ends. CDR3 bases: TGTGCTAGTGGTACCAGGGGGCCCCAGCATTTT. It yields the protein CASGTRGPQHF.

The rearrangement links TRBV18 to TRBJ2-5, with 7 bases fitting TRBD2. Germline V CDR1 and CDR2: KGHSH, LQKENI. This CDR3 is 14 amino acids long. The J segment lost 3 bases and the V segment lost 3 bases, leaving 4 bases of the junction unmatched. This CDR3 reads CASSPGLGKETQYF. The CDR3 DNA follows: TGTGCCAGCTCACCCGGACTAGGGAAAGAGACCCAGTACTTC.

In nucleotides, the CDR3 is TGCAGTGCTAGATTCCCGACTAGCGGGGGACAAGAGACCCAGTACTTC. This encodes CSARFPTSGGQETQYF. The chain is built from TRBV20-1 and TRBJ2-5, with TRBD2 matching 12 bases. Trimming at V came to 2 bases and at J to 2 bases, leaving 6 bases not matched to a gene. The CDR3 runs to 16 residues. Germline V gene sequence: CDR1 DFQATT, CDR2 SNEGSKA (reference sequence).

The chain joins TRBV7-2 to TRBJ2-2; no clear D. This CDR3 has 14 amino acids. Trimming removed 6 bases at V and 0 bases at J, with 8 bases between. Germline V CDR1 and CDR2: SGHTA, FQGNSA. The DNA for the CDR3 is TGTGCCAGCAGACTATATCCGAACACCGGGGAGCTGTTTTTT. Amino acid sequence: CASRLYPNTGELFF.

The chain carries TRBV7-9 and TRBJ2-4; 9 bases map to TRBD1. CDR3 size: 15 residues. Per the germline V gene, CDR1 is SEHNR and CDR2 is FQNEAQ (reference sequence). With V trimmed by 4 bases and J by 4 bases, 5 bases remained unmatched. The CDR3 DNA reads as TGTGCCAGCAGCTCCAGACAGGGGGATAAAAACATTCAGTACTTC. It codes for CASSSRQGDKNIQYF.